This entry lists 11 T cell receptor beta chains sequenced from one sample in a study of T cell responses to AZD1222 COVID-19 vaccine. Here immunoSEQ multiplex PCR was the method, and the copy in TCRdb shows in-frame clones only, minus some. The sample contains around 110,000 clones, about 92% of which appear only once. The sequencing used peripheral blood, collected on day 0 of AZD1222 vaccination. The receptor set was obtained from an adult in good health.

The V and J genes are TRBV21-1 and TRBJ2-1; TRBD2 is taken as the D call from the table, unchecked against the DNA. TRBV21-1 is described as a pseudogene. This CDR3 comprises 12 residues. CDR3 in amino acids: CASSKARDEQFF. The CDR3 nucleotides read TGTGCCAGCAGCAAAGCAAGAGATGAGCAGTTCTTC.

V and J are TRBV9 and TRBJ1-3; weak D call: TRBD1 (5 bases). V was cut by 0 bases and J by 3 bases, with 7 bases left in between. Germline V gene lookup returns CDR1 SGDLS and CDR2 YYNGEE. The CDR3 consists of 14 residues. The CDR3 sequence is CASSVAGGGNTIYF. The CDR3 DNA sequence: TGTGCCAGCAGCGTAGCGGGGGGTGGAAACACCATATATTTT.

This chain uses TRBV19 with TRBJ2-7, with 8 bases matching TRBD2. The ends lost 10 bases at V and 1 base at J; junction bases unmatched: 9. CDR3 length equals 14 residues. Germline V gene lookup returns CDR1 LNHDA and CDR2 SQIVND (reference sequence). The CDR3 sequence is CATRRGGTSYEQYF. DNA of the CDR3: TGTGCCACCCGCCGGGGGGGGACATCCTACGAGCAGTACTTC.

The rearrangement uses TRBV16 and TRBJ1-1, with TRBD1 matching over 8 bases. J gave up 8 bases and V 4 bases, and 12 bases lay outside the gene matches. CDR1 and CDR2 (germline): KGHSY, FQNENV. The length of the CDR3 is 15 residues. The CDR3 is CASSPLDRDVLEAFF. The CDR3 DNA reads as TGTGCCAGCAGCCCCTTGGACAGGGATGTTCTCGAAGCTTTCTTT.

V and J are TRBV18 and TRBJ2-7; either TRBD1 or TRBD2 may supply D (5 bases each). The CDR3 contains 12 residues. V was shortened by 2 bases and J by 12 bases, with 14 bases between the two germline ends. Germline V gene data show CDR1 as KGHSH and CDR2 as LQKENI. CDR3 DNA: TGTGCCAGCTCACCATCTTCCGGGACGGCGTACTTC. Encoded protein: CASSPSSGTAYF.

The chain has TRBV18 and TRBJ1-2; D remains ambiguous. V dropped 1 base and J dropped 0 bases, with 3 bases sitting between them. CDR3 length equals 13 residues. From germline, CDR1 is KGHSH and CDR2 LQKENI. The CDR3 loop is CASSPQPNYGYTF. The CDR3 DNA reads as TGTGCCAGCTCACCACAACCTAACTATGGCTACACCTTC.

The gene calls are TRBV5-1 and TRBJ2-7; TRBD2 aligns across 11 bases. The ends lost 3 bases at V and 2 bases at J; junction bases unmatched: 4. This CDR3 has 15 residues. CDR1 SGHRS and CDR2 YFSETQ come from the germline V gene. The DNA of the CDR3 is TGCGCCAGCAGCTCGACTAGCGGGGCCCCCTACGAGCAGTACTTC. It yields the protein CASSSTSGAPYEQYF.

The J gene is TRBJ2-5, the V gene TRBV5-1; weak D call: TRBD2 (5 bases). CDR1 is SGHRS, CDR2 YFSETQ, per germline. This CDR3 is built from 16 residues. Trimming removed 0 bases from V and 3 bases from J, with 15 bases in between. CDR3 sequence reads: CASSLDIWTRKETQYF. The CDR3 DNA reads as TGCGCCAGCAGCTTGGATATCTGGACTCGGAAAGAGACCCAGTACTTC.

The gene calls are TRBV7-3 and TRBJ2-1; 7 bases are shared with TRBD2. The CDR3 sequence is 15 residues long. Unmatched junction bases numbered 4, after V lost 3 bases and J lost 2 bases. Germline V gene data show CDR1 as SGHTA and CDR2 as FQGTGA. Here the CDR3 DNA reads TGTGCCAGCAGCTTGGGGCTAGCGGCCTACAATGAGCAGTTCTTC. Residues: CASSLGLAAYNEQFF.

The chain joins TRBV29-1 to TRBJ2-7; 10 bases line up with TRBD2. CDR3 length equals 13 residues. The junction had 5 bases not matched to a gene; V was cut back by 6 bases and J by 3 bases. Germline V CDR1 and CDR2: SQVTM, ANQGSEA. CDR3 region: CSVLAGEDYEQYF. The CDR3 nucleotides are TGCAGCGTCCTAGCGGGAGAGGACTACGAGCAGTACTTC.

This rearrangement joins TRBV2 to TRBJ2-3, with TRBD2 matching 10 bases. Germline CDR1 and CDR2: SNHLY and FYNNEI. This CDR3 is built from 17 residues. The ends lost 4 bases at V and 4 bases at J; junction bases unmatched: 11. In DNA form, the CDR3 reads TGTGCCAGCAGTGGAGCGGGAGGGCCCGGGTTGGCAGATACGCAGTATTTT. This sequence encodes CASSGAGGPGLADTQYF. The full variable domain, with the rest looked up from reference TRBV2 and TRBJ2-3, is EPEVTQTPSHQVTQMGQEVILRCVPISNHLYFYWYRQILGQKVEFLVSFYNNEISEKSEIFDDQFSVERPDGSNFTLKIRSTKLEDSAMYFCASSGAGGPGLADTQYFGPGTRLTVL.